This T cell receptor (beta chain) originates from a study of control samples from healthy donors and cancer patients. This table comes from immunoSEQ multiplex PCR, and its TCRdb copy is limited to in-frame clones, with some not included. The sample carries 50,000 to 70,000 clones, around 90% recorded once. The V end lost 8 bases, the J end lost 0 bases, and 8 bases lay between the germline ends. Germline assignment: CDR1 LNHDA and CDR2 SQIVND (reference sequence). CDR3 length: 13 residues. The sequencing input was blood. V is TRBV19 and J is TRBJ1-3; D ambiguous. This clonotype was sampled from a man in his fifties in good health. CDR3 bases: TGTGCCAGTGGGAAACTCTCTGGAAACACCATATATTTT. Protein sequence: CASGKLSGNTIYF.